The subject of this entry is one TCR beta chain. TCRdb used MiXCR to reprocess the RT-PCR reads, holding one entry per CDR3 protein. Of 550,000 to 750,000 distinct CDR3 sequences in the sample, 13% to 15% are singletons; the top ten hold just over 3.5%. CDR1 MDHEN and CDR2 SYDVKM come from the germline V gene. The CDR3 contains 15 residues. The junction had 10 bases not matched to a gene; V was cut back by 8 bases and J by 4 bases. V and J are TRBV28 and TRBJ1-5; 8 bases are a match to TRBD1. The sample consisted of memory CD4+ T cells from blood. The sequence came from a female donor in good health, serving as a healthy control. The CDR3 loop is CASGLLDRVNQPQHF. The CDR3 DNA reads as TGTGCCAGCGGACTACTGGACAGGGTAAATCAGCCCCAGCATTTT.